The TCR beta chain described here comes from a study of CD8 T cells in Susac syndrome. The study's findings and limits: It was acknowledged by the study that relatively few individuals were included in its TCR sequencing and HLA analysis.

With random hexamers, reverse transcription was performed on about 0.5 to 1 ug of RNA. An immunoSEQ multiplex PCR amplified TCR beta CDR3 over 54 Vbeta and 13 Jbeta. TCRdb re-derived calls from the immunoSEQ multiplex PCR reads in MiXCR, one entry per CDR3 protein. Counted here are 110,000 or so distinct CDR3 sequences, 95% to 98% occurring once; the ten biggest clones make up 0.096%. Through negative isolation, CD4+ and CD8+ T cells were obtained, while TEMRA cells were enriched using FACS. The CDR3 spans 12 residues. V gave up 9 bases and J gave up 3 bases; unmatched junction bases: 4. Per the germline V gene, CDR1 is MNHEY and CDR2 is SVGEGT. Turning to this clonotype: Its antigen is not known.

V is TRBV6-2 or TRBV6-3 and J is TRBJ2-7; TRBD1 matches at 8 bases. The sequenced sample was CD4+ T cells from PBMCs. The receptor's source is a human donor in good health. For the CDR3, the DNA is TGTGCCAGTTTCGACAGGGGCTACGAGCAGTACTTC. Its translation is CASFDRGYEQYF.